This T cell receptor beta chain was identified during a study of blood T cell repertoires in COVID-19. Sequencing used immunoSEQ multiplex PCR; TCRdb keeps in-frame clones, though not all of them. The sample has about 350,000 clones; around 90% are singletons. Seattle patient enrollment occurred during active infection, with longitudinal follow-up thereafter. V was shortened by 5 bases and J by 0 bases, with 13 bases between the two germline ends. The germline V gene encodes CDR1 LGHDT and CDR2 YNNKEL (reference sequence). This CDR3 has 15 residues. This receptor was obtained from a woman aged 60-75 years with COVID-19, enrolled during active disease. V usage is TRBV3-1 (or the pseudogene TRBV3-2) and J usage is TRBJ1-1, with D maybe TRBD1 (6 bases). Sample: peripheral blood. CDR3 sequence: CASSTGQGLNTEAFF. DNA for the CDR3: TGTGCCAGCAGCACAGGTCAGGGGCTGAACACTGAAGCTTTCTTT.